This passage covers 3 T cell receptor beta chains from one sample sequenced in a study of breast tumors, draining lymph nodes, adjacent tissues. TCRdb independently ran MiXCR on the multiplex PCR reads; one entry per CDR3 protein. This sample has 250,000 or so distinct CDR3 sequences; 30% to 35% occur once, and the top ten carry 0.85% to 1.2%. Samples came from axillary lymph nodes draining the breast cancer. Sequencing used axillary lymph node tissue. The source is a female donor with breast cancer. Some clones in this sample may be carry-over from other donors' samples.

The J gene is TRBJ2-6, the V gene TRBV6-1, with 9 bases aligning to TRBD1. Germline V CDR1 and CDR2: MNHNS, SASEGT. Losses at the gene ends were 4 bases for V and 0 bases for J; bases not matched to a gene: 7. CDR3 size: 18 residues. CDR3 amino acids: CASSGRDRVISGANVLTF. CDR3 DNA sequence: TGTGCCAGCAGTGGACGGGACAGGGTAATCTCTGGGGCCAACGTCCTGACTTTC.

The chain joins TRBV6-5 to TRBJ2-7; 10 nucleotides agree with TRBD2. Germline V CDR1 and CDR2: MNHEY, SVGAGI. The CDR3 is 15 residues long. With V trimmed by 6 bases and J by 3 bases, 8 bases remained unmatched. CDR3 protein: CASSRQASGGYEQYF. CDR3 bases: TGTGCCAGCAGCCGTCAGGCTAGCGGGGGCTACGAGCAGTACTTC.

This clonotype was counted ten times or more. The rearrangement joins TRBV20-1 to TRBJ1-2; D not resolved. V was cut by 8 bases and J by 8 bases, with 15 bases left in between. The germline CDR1 and CDR2 sequences are DFQATT and SNEGSKA (reference sequence). There are 11 residues in the CDR3. Here the CDR3 DNA reads TGCAGTCCCTCATCCCTAGAGGGCTACACCTTC. Encoded protein: CSPSSLEGYTF.